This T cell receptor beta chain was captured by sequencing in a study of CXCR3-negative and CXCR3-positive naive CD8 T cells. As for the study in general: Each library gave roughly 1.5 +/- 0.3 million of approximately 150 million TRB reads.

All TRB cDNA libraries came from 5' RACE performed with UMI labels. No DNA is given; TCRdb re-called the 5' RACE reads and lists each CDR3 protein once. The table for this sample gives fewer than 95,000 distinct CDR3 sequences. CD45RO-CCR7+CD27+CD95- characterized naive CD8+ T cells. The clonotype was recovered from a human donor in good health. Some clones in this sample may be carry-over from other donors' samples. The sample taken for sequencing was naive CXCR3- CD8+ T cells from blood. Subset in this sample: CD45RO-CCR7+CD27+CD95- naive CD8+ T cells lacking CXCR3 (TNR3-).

CDR3 region: CASSPSGGKDHRTEYF. The gene calls are TRBV12-3 or TRBV12-4 and TRBJ2-5; TCRdb's D call, TRBD1, is unchecked because there is no DNA. The CDR3 runs to 16 residues.